This T cell receptor beta chain emerged from a study of T cells in localized non-small cell lung cancer. Only in-frame clones appear in the TCRdb table, and some are missing; sequencing was by immunoSEQ multiplex PCR. The data show around 1,700 clones, with approximately 34% seen just once and around 40% held by the top ten. Note on this clone: The antigen remains undetermined.

Overall study results and limits: Clonality of T cells reached its maximum in uninvolved adjacent lung, surpassing tumor. Sequencing involved a lone tumor region, leaving heterogeneity possible. Detection in adjacent lung was observed for a median around 59 of the top 100 tumor clones. Higher adjacent-lung clonality was associated with shorter survival.

The clonotype was recovered from a woman aged 40-75 years with stage II lung adenocarcinoma. The sequenced sample was lung tumor tissue, obtained before any cancer treatment.

The CDR3 sequence is CAWSVQTPGNEQFF. In DNA form, the CDR3 reads TGTGCCTGGAGTGTACAGACACCGGGGAATGAGCAGTTCTTC. This chain joins TRBV30 and TRBJ2-1, with D perhaps TRBD2 (5 bases). Germline V lookup: CDR1 GTSNPN, CDR2 SVGIG (reference sequence). The CDR3 spans 14 residues. The V end was cut by 0 bases, the J end by 7 bases, with 13 bases between.